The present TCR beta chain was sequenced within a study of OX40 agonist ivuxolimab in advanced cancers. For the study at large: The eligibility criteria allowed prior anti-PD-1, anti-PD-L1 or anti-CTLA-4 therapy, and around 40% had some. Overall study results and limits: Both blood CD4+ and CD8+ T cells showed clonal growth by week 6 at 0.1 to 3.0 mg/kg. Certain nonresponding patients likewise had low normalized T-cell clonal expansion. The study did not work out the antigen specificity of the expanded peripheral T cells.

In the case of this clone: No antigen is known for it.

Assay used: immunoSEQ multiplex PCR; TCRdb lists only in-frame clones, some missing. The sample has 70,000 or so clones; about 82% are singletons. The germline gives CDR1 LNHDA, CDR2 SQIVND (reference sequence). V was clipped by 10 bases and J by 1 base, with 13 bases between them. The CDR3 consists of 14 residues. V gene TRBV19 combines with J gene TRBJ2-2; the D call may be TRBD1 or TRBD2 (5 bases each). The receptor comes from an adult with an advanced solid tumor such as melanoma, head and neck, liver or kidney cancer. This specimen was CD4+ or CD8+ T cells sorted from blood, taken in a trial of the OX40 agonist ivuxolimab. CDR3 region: CAMSGTVNTGELFF. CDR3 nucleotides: TGTGCCATGTCCGGGACGGTGAACACCGGGGAGCTGTTTTTT.